Listed below are T cell receptor beta chains from one sample, sequenced in a study of cytomegalovirus exposure and HLA in healthy donors. Here immunoSEQ multiplex PCR was the method, and the copy in TCRdb shows in-frame clones only, minus some. The profile covers 130,000 to 150,000 clones, with 60% to 85% appearing a single time and approximately 13% taken by the ten largest. Material: PBMCs. These receptors all come from a man aged 40-50 years in good health and CMV-seropositive. The CDR3 runs from the conserved cysteine through the conserved F or W. Each record gives: clone size, J gene, V gene, CDR3 protein. Part of the rows lack a size; the others show once, few, many or a class for expanded clones.

-,TRBJ1-5,TRBV18,CASSPSANQPQHF
-,TRBJ1-4,TRBV7-9,CASSQRMGGGLGNEKLFF
-,TRBJ2-7,TRBV27,CASGGPGYEQYF
-,TRBJ2-7,TRBV27,CASSLSPYQRVGYEQYF
-,TRBJ2-7,TRBV11-2,CASSLSQRGGEQYF
once,TRBJ2-7,TRBV6-5,CASGNGTNSYEQYF
-,TRBJ1-1,TRBV7-9,CSSSLGTGGYTEAFF
once,TRBJ2-5,TRBV29-1,CSVLFETQYF
-,TRBJ2-3,TRBV4-3,CASSQVAAARIDTQYF
-,TRBJ2-1,TRBV27,CASSFLNNEQFF
-,TRBJ2-1,TRBV9,CASSAGLPYNEQFF
-,TRBJ2-3,TRBV5-1,CASSTSGSSSTDTQYF
-,TRBJ2-5,TRBV2,CASSDDRVETQYF
-,TRBJ2-1,TRBV7-3,CASSLGLAVNNEQFF
-,TRBJ2-7,TRBV28,CASSLVSTPYEQYF
-,TRBJ2-5,TRBV19,CASAGTEKETQYF
-,TRBJ1-6,TRBV6-5,CASSSNRGYSPLHF
-,TRBJ2-5,TRBV11-2,CASSGPGETQYF
-,TRBJ2-2,TRBV11-3,CASSLYAGAGTGELFF
few,TRBJ2-1,TRBV11-2,CASSGRDRAPDEQFF
-,TRBJ1-3,TRBV21-1,CASRASNRDRDPFGPGNTIYF
-,TRBJ1-2,TRBV4-3,CASSQGQGGGYTF
-,TRBJ1-2,TRBV19,CASRVQANYGYTF
-,TRBJ2-7,TRBV27,CASSLLGGEQYF